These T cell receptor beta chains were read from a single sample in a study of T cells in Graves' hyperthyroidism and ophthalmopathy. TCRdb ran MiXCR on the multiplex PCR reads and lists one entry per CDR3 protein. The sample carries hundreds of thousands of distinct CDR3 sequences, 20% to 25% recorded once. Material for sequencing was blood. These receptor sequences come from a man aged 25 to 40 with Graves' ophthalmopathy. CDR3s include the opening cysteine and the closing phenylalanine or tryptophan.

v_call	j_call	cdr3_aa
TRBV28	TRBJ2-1	CASRPGSAPLNEQFF
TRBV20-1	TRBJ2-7	CSARSGRLDEQYF
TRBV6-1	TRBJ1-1	CASSGTGTGSTEAFF
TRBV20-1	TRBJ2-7	CSASDGGTYEQYF
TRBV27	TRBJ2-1	CASSRLEGNEQFF
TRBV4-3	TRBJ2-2	CASSQDPSVSGSLTGELFF
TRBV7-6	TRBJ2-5	CASSLGAVWTGNKLEGSVETQYF
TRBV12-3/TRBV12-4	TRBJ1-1	CASSGIRDRSTEAFF
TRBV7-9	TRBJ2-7	CASSHPGQGAEQYF
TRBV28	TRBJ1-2	CASSATATLNYGYTF
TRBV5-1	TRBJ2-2	CASSFSRANTGELFF
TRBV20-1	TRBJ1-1	CSASGVGAMNTEAFF
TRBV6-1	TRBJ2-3	CASTTGRSGMTDTQYF
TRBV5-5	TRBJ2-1	CASSGAVNNEQFF
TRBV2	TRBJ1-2	CANGQRYGYTF
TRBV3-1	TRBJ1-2	CASSHDRLANYGYTF
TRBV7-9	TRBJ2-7	CASSAIPYEQYF
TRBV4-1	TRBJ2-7	CASSPQGAGEQYF
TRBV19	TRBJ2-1	CASSIGLGGGIEQFF
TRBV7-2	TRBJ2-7	CASSHRDEQYF
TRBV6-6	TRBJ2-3	CASSYSLAGAGDTQYF
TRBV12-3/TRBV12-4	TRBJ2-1	CASSQAGTPRDEQFF
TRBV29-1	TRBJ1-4	CSVGRTGQRNEKLFF
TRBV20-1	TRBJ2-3	CSARSGTSYADTQYF
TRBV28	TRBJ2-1	CASSLGQGSNEQFF